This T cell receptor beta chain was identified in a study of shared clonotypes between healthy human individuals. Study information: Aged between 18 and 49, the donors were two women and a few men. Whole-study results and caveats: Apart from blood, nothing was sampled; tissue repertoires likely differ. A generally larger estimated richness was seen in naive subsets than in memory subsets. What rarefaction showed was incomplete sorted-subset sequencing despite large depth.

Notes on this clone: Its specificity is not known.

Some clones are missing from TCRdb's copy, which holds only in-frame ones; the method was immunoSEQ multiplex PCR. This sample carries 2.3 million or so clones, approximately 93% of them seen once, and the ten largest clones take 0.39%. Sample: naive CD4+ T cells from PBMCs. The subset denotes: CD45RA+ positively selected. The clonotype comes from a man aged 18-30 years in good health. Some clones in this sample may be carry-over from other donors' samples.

In nucleotides, the CDR3 is TGCGCCAGCCGCCGGGACGGCACAGATACGCAGTATTTT. It specifies CASRRDGTDTQYF. The V call is TRBV4-3, the J call TRBJ2-3; tentatively, D is TRBD1 or TRBD2 (5 bases each). With 8 bases removed from V and 1 base from J, the gap between germline ends came to 10 bases. Per germline, CDR1 LGHNA and CDR2 YSLEER. There are 13 residues in the CDR3.